The rows below give T cell receptor beta chains drawn from one sample of a study of shared clonotypes between healthy human individuals. Measured with immunoSEQ multiplex PCR; TCRdb has only the in-frame clones, and not every one. The sample yields hundreds of thousands of clones, roughly 70% seen once. Sequenced sample: memory CD4+ T cells sorted from blood. The origin of the receptors is a woman aged 30 to 39 in good health. Both conserved end residues are part of each CDR3. A D gene is named only where the DNA matches it firmly. Clone size appears in some rows only: once, few, many, or a class for an expanded clone.

d_call	v_call	j_call	clone_size	cdr3_aa	cdr3_nt
NA	TRBV19	TRBJ2-1	many	CASRNQGSEQFF	TGTGCCAGCCGTAACCAGGGAAGTGAGCAGTTCTTC
TRBD2	TRBV28	TRBJ2-7	NA	CASLDGTSGSRYEQYF	TGTGCCAGCCTGGACGGGACTAGCGGGAGCCGCTACGAGCAGTACTTC
TRBD2	TRBV7-2	TRBJ2-7	NA	CASSPQPLSGRALNEQYF	TGTGCCAGCAGCCCCCAACCTCTTAGCGGGAGGGCCTTGAACGAGCAGTACTTC
TRBD1	TRBV30	TRBJ2-1	NA	CAWRRGTGGRYNEQFF	TGTGCCTGGAGGCGAGGGACAGGGGGACGATACAATGAGCAGTTCTTC
NA	TRBV6-1	TRBJ1-2	once	CASSEATQNYGYTF	TGTGCCAGCAGTGAAGCTACCCAAAACTATGGCTACACCTTC
TRBD2	TRBV4-1	TRBJ2-7	NA	CASSPPLPSPASGRIITYEQYF	TGCGCCAGCAGCCCGCCCCTCCCATCGCCCGCTAGCGGGAGGATCATAACCTACGAGCAGTACTTC
TRBD2	TRBV12-5	TRBJ2-3	NA	CASALAGASTDTQYF	TGTGCTAGTGCTCTAGCGGGAGCTAGCACAGATACGCAGTATTTT
TRBD1	TRBV5-1	TRBJ2-3	NA	CASSKRQGAQGDTQYF	TGCGCCAGCAGCAAAAGACAGGGGGCGCAAGGAGATACGCAGTATTTT
TRBD2	TRBV5-4	TRBJ2-7	NA	CASRAGTSEAYEQYF	TGTGCCAGCAGGGCTGGGACTAGCGAGGCCTACGAGCAGTACTTC
TRBD2	TRBV5-1	TRBJ2-5	few	CASSLGTSGQETQYF	TGCGCCAGCAGCCTGGGGACTAGCGGCCAAGAGACCCAGTACTTC
TRBD1	TRBV28	TRBJ2-7	NA	CASSPYRDRAYEQYF	TGTGCCAGCAGTCCCTACCGGGACAGAGCCTACGAGCAGTACTTC
TRBD2	TRBV4-1	TRBJ2-1	NA	CASSRGLAGPDYNEQFF	TGCGCCAGCAGCCGGGGACTAGCGGGGCCGGACTACAATGAGCAGTTCTTC
TRBD1	TRBV5-4	TRBJ2-5	once	CASSLPGQGAKTQETQYF	TGTGCCAGCAGCTTGCCGGGACAGGGGGCTAAAACCCAAGAGACCCAGTACTTC
NA	TRBV28	TRBJ1-5	few	CASCRRGANQPQHF	TGTGCCAGCTGTCGGCGCGGAGCCAATCAGCCCCAGCATTTT
TRBD2	TRBV5-1	TRBJ2-7	NA	CASSLESGSSYEQYF	TGCGCCAGCAGCTTGGAAAGCGGGAGTTCCTACGAGCAGTACTTC
NA	TRBV29-1	TRBJ1-2	few	CSVAGQHYGYTF	TGCAGCGTTGCCGGACAGCACTATGGCTACACCTTC
TRBD2	TRBV27	TRBJ2-1	NA	CASSSGTSGGRRQFF	TGTGCCAGCAGCTCCGGGACTAGCGGGGGTAGGAGGCAGTTCTTC
NA	TRBV2	TRBJ1-2	NA	CASSDRGANYGYTF	TGTGCCAGCAGTGACCGGGGGGCTAACTATGGCTACACCTTC
TRBD2	TRBV7-9	TRBJ2-2	NA	CASGVTSGNTGELFF	TGTGCCAGCGGCGTTACTAGCGGAAACACCGGGGAGCTGTTTTTT
NA	TRBV5-6	TRBJ1-4	NA	CASSLESGENEKLFF	TGTGCCAGCAGCTTGGAGTCAGGGGAGAATGAAAAACTGTTTTTT
TRBD1	TRBV5-8	TRBJ2-7	NA	CASSIPGQAYEQYF	TGTGCCAGCAGCATTCCGGGACAGGCCTACGAGCAGTACTTC
NA	TRBV29-1	TRBJ2-3	NA	CSVATGTTTDTQYF	TGCAGCGTTGCTACAGGGACCACCACAGATACGCAGTATTTT
NA	TRBV30	TRBJ2-5	NA	CAWSVGSEETQYF	TGTGCCTGGAGTGTGGGTAGCGAAGAGACCCAGTACTTC
TRBD1	TRBV5-1	TRBJ1-2	NA	CASSTGLGSGDRGNGYTF	TGCGCCAGCAGCACCGGATTGGGGTCCGGGGACAGGGGGAATGGCTACACCTTC
NA	TRBV29-1	TRBJ1-1	NA	CSVEIRNTEAFF	TGCAGCGTTGAAATCAGGAACACTGAAGCTTTCTTT
NA	TRBV27	TRBJ2-7	few	CASSLSVYPYEQYF	TGTGCCAGCAGTTTATCTGTCTATCCCTACGAGCAGTACTTC
NA	TRBV29-1	TRBJ2-7	NA	CSVQGVGEQYF	TGCAGCGTACAAGGGGTGGGGGAGCAGTACTTC
TRBD2	TRBV14	TRBJ2-1	many	CASRPNWAGERMEQFF	TGTGCCAGCCGTCCCAATTGGGCGGGAGAAAGGATGGAGCAGTTCTTC
NA	TRBV7-8	TRBJ2-7	NA	CASSLAGSYSYEQYF	TGTGCCAGCAGCTTAGCGGGGTCGTACTCCTACGAGCAGTACTTC
NA	TRBV5-1	TRBJ1-3	NA	CASSADGNSGNTIYF	TGCGCCAGCAGCGCAGACGGGAACTCTGGAAACACCATATATTTT
NA	TRBV28	TRBJ2-7	NA	CASSLEGRTYEQYF	TGTGCCAGCAGTTTAGAAGGGCGAACCTACGAGCAGTACTTC
NA	TRBV11-2	TRBJ2-6	NA	CASSSIRTESSGANVLTF	TGTGCCAGCAGCTCGATCAGGACAGAGAGCTCTGGGGCCAACGTCCTGACTTTC